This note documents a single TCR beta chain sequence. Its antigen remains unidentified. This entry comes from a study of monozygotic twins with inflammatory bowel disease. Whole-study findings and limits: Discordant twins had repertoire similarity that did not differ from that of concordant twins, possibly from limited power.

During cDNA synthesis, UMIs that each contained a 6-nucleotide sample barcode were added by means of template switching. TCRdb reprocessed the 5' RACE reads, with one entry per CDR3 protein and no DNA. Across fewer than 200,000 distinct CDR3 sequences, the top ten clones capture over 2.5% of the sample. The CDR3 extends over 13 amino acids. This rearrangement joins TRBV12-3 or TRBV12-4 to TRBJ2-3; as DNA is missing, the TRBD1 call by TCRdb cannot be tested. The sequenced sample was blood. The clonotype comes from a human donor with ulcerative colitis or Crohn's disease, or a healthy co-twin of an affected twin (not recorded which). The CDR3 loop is CASRTGGLDTQYF.